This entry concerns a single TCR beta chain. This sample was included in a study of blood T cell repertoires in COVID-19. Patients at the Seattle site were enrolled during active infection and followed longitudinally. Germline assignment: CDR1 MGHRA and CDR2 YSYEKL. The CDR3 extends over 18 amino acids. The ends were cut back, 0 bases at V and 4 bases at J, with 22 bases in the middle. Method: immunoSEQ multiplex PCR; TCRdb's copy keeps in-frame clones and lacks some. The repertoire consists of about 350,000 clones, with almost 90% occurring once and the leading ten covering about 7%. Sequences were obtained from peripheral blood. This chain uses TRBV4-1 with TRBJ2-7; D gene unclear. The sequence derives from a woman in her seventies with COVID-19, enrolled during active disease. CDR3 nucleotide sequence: TGCGCCAGCAGCCAAGAAGTCCCCAAAGGAGAGAAGAGATACGAGCAGTACTTC. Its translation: CASSQEVPKGEKRYEQYF.